The following is a TCR beta chain sequence with its context. Antigen: not known. The sample belongs to a study of cytomegalovirus exposure and HLA in healthy donors. Study background: An earlier analysis found some 100 million unique TCR beta sequences from around 180 million T cells.

Study findings and constraints: DRB1 showed the most TCR associations and HLA-C the fewest in a later analysis, as rates varied by HLA locus. 87-base-pair reads could not separate some V segments, including TRBV6-2 and TRBV6-3.

The CDR3 extends over 14 amino acids. Trimming cost V 4 bases and J 6 bases; bases outside gene matches: 7. Germline V CDR1 and CDR2: MNHNY, SVGAGI (reference sequence). 13 Jbeta primers and 60 Vbeta primers were used for the PCR. Here immunoSEQ multiplex PCR was the method, and the copy in TCRdb shows in-frame clones only, minus some. The table shows fewer than 200,000 clones, with roughly 80% occurring only once. The sequencing sample was made of PBMCs. The chain joins TRBV6-6 to TRBJ2-7, with 9 bases lining up with TRBD1. The sequence came from a female donor in good health and CMV-seronegative. The DNA of the CDR3 is TGTGCCAGCAGTTCCCGGGACAGGGCTTCCGAGCAGTACTTC. Residues: CASSSRDRASEQYF.